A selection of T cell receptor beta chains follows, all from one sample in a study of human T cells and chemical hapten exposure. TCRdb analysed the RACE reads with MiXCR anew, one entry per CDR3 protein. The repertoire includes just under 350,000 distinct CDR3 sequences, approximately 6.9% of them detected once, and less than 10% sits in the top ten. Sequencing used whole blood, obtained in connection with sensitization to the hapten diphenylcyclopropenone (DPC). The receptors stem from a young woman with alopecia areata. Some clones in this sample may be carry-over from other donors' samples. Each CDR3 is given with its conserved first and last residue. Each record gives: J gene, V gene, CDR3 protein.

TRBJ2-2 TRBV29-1 CSVVTGTNTGELFF
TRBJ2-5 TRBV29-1 CSVEDLAPIETQYF
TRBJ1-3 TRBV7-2 CASSLFWGRGNTIYF
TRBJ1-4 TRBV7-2 CASSPVRGPTNEKLFF
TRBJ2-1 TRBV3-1 CASSRTLKRERHEQFF
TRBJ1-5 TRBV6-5 CASSPRQGHSNQPQHF
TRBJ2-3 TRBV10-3 CAISATGTGVTDTQYF
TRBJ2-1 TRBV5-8 CASSLGAWTGVNEQFF
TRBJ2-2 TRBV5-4 CASSLGLGELFF
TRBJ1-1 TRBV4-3 CASSRDEGTEAFF
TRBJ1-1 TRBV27 CASSTTGRTEAFF
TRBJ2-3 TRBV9 CASSVGPGGRTDTQYF
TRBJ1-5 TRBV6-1 CASREDRGISNQPQHF
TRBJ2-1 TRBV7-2 CASSLEWTGPNEQFF
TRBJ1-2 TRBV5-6 CASSMQGNYGYTF
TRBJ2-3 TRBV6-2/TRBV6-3 CASNNLAEISTDTQYF
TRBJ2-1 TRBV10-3 CAISVSLGNEQFF
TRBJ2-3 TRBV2 CASSGGISTDTQYF
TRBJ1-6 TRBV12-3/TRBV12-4 CASSRDRGGPLHF
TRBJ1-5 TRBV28 CASSPPVEGPNQPQHF
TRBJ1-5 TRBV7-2 CASSFGVETQPQHF
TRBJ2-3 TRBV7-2 CASSLAGPAGDTQYF
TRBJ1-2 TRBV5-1 CASGTQTGLNYGYTF
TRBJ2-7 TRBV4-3 CASSQGPQQGGWQYF
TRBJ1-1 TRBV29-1 CSGCTGISTEAFF
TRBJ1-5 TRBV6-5 CASSSSSYGQPQHF
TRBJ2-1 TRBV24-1 CATSDLLGDDEQFF
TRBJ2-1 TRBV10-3 CAISERGTPAGEQFF
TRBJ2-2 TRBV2 CASVGQRNTGELFF
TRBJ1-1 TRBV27 CASSSGAGNRMNTEAFF
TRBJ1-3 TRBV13 CASSLEGGSGNTIYF
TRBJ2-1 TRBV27 CASSPRVPPGNEQFF
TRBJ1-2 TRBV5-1 CASSVGEAGYTF
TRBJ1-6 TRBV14 CASSQSLTVYSPLHF
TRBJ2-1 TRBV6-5 CASKDTGDFRNEQFF
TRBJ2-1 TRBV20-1 CSATGTGGPGINEQFF
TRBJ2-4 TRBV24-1 CATSDSGAQGPENIQYF
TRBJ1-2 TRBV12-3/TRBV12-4 CASSSRQGDGYTF
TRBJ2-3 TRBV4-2 CASSQDHLSGGTDTQYF
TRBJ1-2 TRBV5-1 CASSLVQGAASGYTF
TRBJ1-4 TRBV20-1 CSASPGRGWSNEKLFF
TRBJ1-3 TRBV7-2 CASGPLRNTIYF
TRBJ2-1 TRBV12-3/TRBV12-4 CASSPPSGQGGNEQFF
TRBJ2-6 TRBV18 CASSPQESSGANVLTF